The next 17 T cell receptor beta chains were all read from a single sample in a study of shared clonotypes between healthy human individuals. Naive CD8 populations comprised CD45RO-negative cells positively selected for CCR7, excluding terminally differentiated effector memory CD45RA+ cells. Sequencing used immunoSEQ multiplex PCR; TCRdb keeps in-frame clones, though not all of them. This sample has approximately 2,200,000 clones, with roughly 91% found just once. The material sequenced was naive CD8+ T cells from PBMCs. These receptors were taken from a man aged 18-30 years in good health. Some clones in this sample may be carry-over from other donors' samples.

This clone was seen only a few times. This chain uses TRBV13 with TRBJ1-1, with D uncertain. Germline V gives CDR1 PRHDT, CDR2 FYEKMQ (reference sequence). This CDR3 region has 13 residues. Trimming cost V 7 bases and J 5 bases, with 14 bases left between them. The DNA of the CDR3 is TGTGCCAGCACCCCGCGGAGCAGGACTGAAGCTTTCTTT. It specifies CASTPRSRTEAFF.

CDR3 DNA sequence: TGTGCCAGCAGCCCACTAGCGGGAACGAGAAGGGAGACCCAGTACTTC. It encodes CASSPLAGTRRETQYF. The chain combines TRBV7-9 with TRBJ2-5; 10 nucleotides match TRBD2. J gave up 5 bases and V 5 bases, and 11 bases lay outside the gene matches. Germline CDR1 is SEHNR and CDR2 is FQNEAQ (reference sequence). This CDR3 comprises 16 residues. Complete variable domain (other parts from reference TRBV7-9 and TRBJ2-5): DTGVSQNPRHKITKRGQNVTFRCDPISEHNRLYWYRQTLGQGPEFLTYFQNEAQLEKSRLLSDRFSAERPKGSFSTLEIQRTEQGDSAMYLCASSPLAGTRRETQYFGPGTRLLVL.

The chain carries TRBV11-2 and TRBJ1-1; D is possibly TRBD1 (5 bases). V gave up 1 base and J gave up 8 bases, with 14 bases separating them. The V gene's germline CDR1 is SGHAT and CDR2 FQNNGV. The CDR3 is 14 amino acids. The CDR3 protein is CASSLGGGGKEAFF. The CDR3 coding sequence is TGTGCCAGCAGCTTAGGGGGGGGAGGGAAGGAAGCTTTCTTT.

The rearrangement links TRBV2 to TRBJ2-3; TRBD1 agrees at 9 bases. Germline trimming cut 3 bases from V and 5 bases from J; bases unmatched to any gene: 9. The CDR3 runs 16 residues. The germline gives CDR1 SNHLY, CDR2 FYNNEI. The CDR3 sequence is CASSDGTGLMVDTQYF. The CDR3 bases are TGTGCCAGCAGTGACGGGACAGGGTTAATGGTAGATACGCAGTATTTT. The whole variable domain, filled in from reference TRBV2 and TRBJ2-3, reads EPEVTQTPSHQVTQMGQEVILRCVPISNHLYFYWYRQILGQKVEFLVSFYNNEISEKSEIFDDQFSVERPDGSNFTLKIRSTKLEDSAMYFCASSDGTGLMVDTQYFGPGTRLTVL.

This chain joins TRBV28 and TRBJ1-1; weak D call: TRBD1 (6 bases). This CDR3 has 11 amino acids. Trimming pared 2 bases from V and 11 bases from J, leaving 9 bases between. CDR1 is MDHEN and CDR2 is SYDVKM in the germline V gene. For the CDR3, the DNA is TGTGCCAGCAGTTTAGGGGGCTTGGCTTTCTTT. Amino acids: CASSLGGLAFF.

V is TRBV5-1 and J is TRBJ2-7, with TRBD2 identical over 13 bases. This CDR3 is built from 18 residues. CDR1 SGHRS and CDR2 YFSETQ come from the germline V gene. V lost 0 bases to trimming and J lost 4 bases; unmatched junction nucleotides: 10. CDR3 sequence (DNA): TGCGCCAGCAGCTTGGAACGGACTAGCGGGAGTATAAGTTACGAGCAGTACTTC. It encodes CASSLERTSGSISYEQYF. The full variable domain, its missing parts supplied by reference TRBV5-1 and TRBJ2-7, is KAGVTQTPRYLIKTRGQQVTLSCSPISGHRSVSWYQQTPGQGLQFLFEYFSETQRNKGNFPGRFSGRQFSNSRSEMNVSTLELGDSALYLCASSLERTSGSISYEQYFGPGTRLTVT.

This rearrangement joins TRBV6-6 to TRBJ1-3; no firm D call. Germline CDR1 is MNHNY and CDR2 is SVGAGI (reference sequence). CDR3 length: 16 residues. Trimming removed 1 base at V and 4 bases at J, with 14 bases between. The chain's CDR3 is CASSYFASPSGNTIYF. As DNA, the CDR3 is TGTGCCAGCAGTTACTTTGCCAGTCCCTCAGGAAACACCATATATTTT.

CDR3 loop: CASSPGPTGELFF. The CDR3 DNA reads as TGCGCCAGCAGCCCCGGCCCTACCGGGGAGCTGTTTTTT. The V call is TRBV10-1, the J call TRBJ2-2; D remains unclear. This CDR3 region has 13 residues. Germline lookup yields CDR1 WNHNN and CDR2 SYGVQD (reference sequence). The V end lost 6 bases, the J end lost 5 bases, and 10 bases lay between the germline ends.

The chain uses TRBV19 and TRBJ2-1, with TRBD2 matching over 7 bases. Per the germline V gene, CDR1 is LNHDA and CDR2 is SQIVND (reference sequence). V trimming: 4 bases; J trimming: 0 bases; junction bases outside the gene matches: 0. CDR3 length: 14 residues. Here the CDR3 DNA reads TGTGCCAGTAGTAGGGGGGGCTCCTACAATGAGCAGTTCTTC. This encodes CASSRGGSYNEQFF.

As to this clone: Other DNA sequences in the sample encode the same CDR3. The V gene is TRBV28, the J gene TRBJ2-6; D remains ambiguous. The V end was cut by 2 bases, the J end by 1 base, with 6 bases between. CDR1 and CDR2 (germline): MDHEN, SYDVKM. CDR3 size: 15 residues. The chain's CDR3 is CASSLVGSGANVLTF. The CDR3 nucleotides read TGTGCCAGCAGTTTAGTAGGTTCTGGGGCCAACGTCCTGACTTTC.

The gene calls are TRBV11-2 and TRBJ2-7, with D unclear. There are 11 residues in the CDR3. V was shortened by 3 bases and J by 12 bases, with 12 bases between the two germline ends. Germline V lookup: CDR1 SGHAT, CDR2 FQNNGV. In DNA form, the CDR3 reads TGTGCCAGCAGCTTTGGTCTGGACGGGTACTTC. Translation gives CASSFGLDGYF.

V and J are TRBV29-1 and TRBJ1-1; possible D gene TRBD1, 5 bases. CDR1 and CDR2 (germline): SQVTM, ANQGSEA. V lost 7 bases, J lost 4 bases, and 16 bases lay in between. The CDR3 is made up of 13 amino acids. Here the CDR3 DNA reads TGCAGCGCTCGACAGCCCGAGGGCACTGAAGCTTTCTTT. This gives the protein CSARQPEGTEAFF.

V and J are TRBV28 and TRBJ1-2; 10 bases line up with TRBD1. Trimming cost V 4 bases and J 3 bases; bases outside gene matches: 5. Germline loops: CDR1 MDHEN, CDR2 SYDVKM. The CDR3 consists of 15 residues. The CDR3 loop is CASSYMTGGDYGYTF. The CDR3 DNA reads TGTGCCAGCAGTTACATGACAGGGGGCGACTATGGCTACACCTTC.

V and J are TRBV27 and TRBJ2-5, with D possibly being TRBD2 (5 bases). Germline lookup yields CDR1 MNHEY and CDR2 SMNVEV (reference sequence). CDR3 length: 15 residues. V lost 5 bases and J lost 5, with 18 bases in between. The CDR3 region is CASSPRLQTGETQYF. The CDR3 DNA sequence: TGTGCCAGCAGTCCGAGACTCCAAACGGGGGAGACCCAGTACTTC.

The chain has TRBV15 and TRBJ2-3; 9 bases map to TRBD1. V was pared by 8 bases and J by 3 bases, with 9 bases of the junction left unmatched. This CDR3 region has 15 residues. The germline gives CDR1 LNHNV, CDR2 YYDKDF (reference sequence). DNA for the CDR3: TGTGCCACCTTAGACAGGGGGGCTATAACAGATACGCAGTATTTT. This codes for CATLDRGAITDTQYF.

The chain uses TRBV9 and TRBJ2-5, with a weak D call TRBD1 (5 bases). The CDR3 has 15 amino acids. Germline V gene lookup returns CDR1 SGDLS and CDR2 YYNGEE. Trimming removed 0 bases at V and 1 base at J, with 10 bases between. CDR3 protein: CASSVAGAVQETQYF. CDR3 coding DNA: TGTGCCAGCAGCGTAGCTGGGGCAGTCCAAGAGACCCAGTACTTC.

This clone has more than one count but fewer than ten. This sequence joins TRBV16 and TRBJ1-1, with unresolved D. This CDR3 is 14 amino acids long. Trimming stripped 0 bases from V and 1 base from J, with 6 bases between. Germline V gene lookup returns CDR1 KGHSY and CDR2 FQNENV. For the CDR3, the DNA is TGTGCCAGCAGCCAATCCCGGGCGAACACTGAAGCTTTCTTT. This encodes CASSQSRANTEAFF.